The clone carrying this T cell receptor beta chain was picked up many times. The antigen is not known. TCRdb called the 5' RACE reads again in MiXCR, with one record for every CDR3 protein. Here the sample spans about 340,000 distinct CDR3 sequences, 3% to 4.5% being singletons. Germline values: CDR1 DFQATT, CDR2 SNEGSKA (reference sequence). This CDR3 is 16 amino acids long. After removal of 4 bases from V and 0 bases from J, the junction contained 5 bases not matched to a gene. The data were taken from a study of T cells after yellow fever vaccination. Study results and limitations: Peak timing came faster in the weaker secondary response, day 5 versus 15.

The chain employs TRBV20-1 and TRBJ2-6; 8 nucleotides agree with TRBD1. The specimen was PBMCs, collected 5 days after the yellow fever booster vaccination. The receptor comes from a young man who received the YFV17D yellow fever vaccine. The CDR3 DNA sequence: TGCAGTGCTATTGGACAGGGATTCTCTGGGGCCAACGTCCTGACTTTC. Its translation: CSAIGQGFSGANVLTF.